This T cell receptor beta chain was identified in a study of PD-L1 blockade in urothelial cancer (TCRdb year 2017). About the full investigation: Every patient began therapy in about 2014 and was given atezolizumab 1,200 mg intravenously every 3 weeks. Patients had an ECOG performance status of 0 or 1 and had received between 0 and 3 prior chemotherapy regimens. Blood samples were analyzed at 3 weeks after treatment start (second dose) and at 6 weeks after treatment start. In the same patients, whole exome sequencing and RNA sequencing of pretreatment tumors were performed in addition to TCR sequencing. Pretreatment tumor samples, along with matched peripheral blood serially collected before and after atezolizumab treatment, were subjected to TCR sequencing. Pretreatment blood TCR-seq was available for about 27 patients, at least one posttreatment blood collection was obtained for around 25 patients, and tumor TCR-seq was available for around 25 patients. Durable clinical benefit was achieved by nine patients and was not achieved by 20 patients. The study, an exploratory multi-omic analysis, examined somatic, immune and clinical correlates of response to PD-L1 blockade with atezolizumab in urothelial cancer. About 90% of the roughly 29 patients were identified as males with urothelial cancer of bladder origin, and a prior smoking history was reported by 18 of 29 patients. Blood samples gave median yields of 141,255 T cells and some 84,000 unique TCRs, along with a median clonality of about 0.084. Durable clinical benefit was defined as a progression-free survival longer than 6 months, and TCR features were additionally tested against progression-free survival and overall survival. The full study reports these points: A pretreatment peripheral blood TCR clonality below the median was linked to improved progression-free and overall survival. At 3 weeks after the start of treatment, tumor-associated TCR clones in peripheral blood had expanded more in patients with durable benefit (n ≈ 22, p = 0.022). Small sample size (n ≈ 29) and many exploratory analyses mean the results are intended to be hypothesis-generating.

Germline trimming amounts to 5 bases on V and 6 bases on J, with 12 as the count of junction bases outside the gene matches. Taken from the germline V gene (reference sequence), the CDR1 and CDR2 loops are MNHEY and SMNVEV. Reading from cysteine to phenylalanine, the CDR3 counts 15 amino acids. Only CDR3 DNA remains: 45 bases, in frame from the first base. Synthetic TCR analog templates were spiked into each PCR so that absolute template abundance could be estimated from read counts. TCRbeta CDR3 regions were amplified from genomic DNA with bias-controlled V and J gene primers using the immunoSEQ assay. Rearranged TCRbeta segments were sequenced at approximately 20X coverage. Regarding the original processing steps: Clustering was used to correct sequencing errors, and CDR3s were annotated against IMGT so that V, D and J genes could be assigned. Downstream analyses used only productive TCRbeta rearrangements and left out out-of-frame or stop-codon sequences. Clonality was calculated as one minus the Shannon entropy normalized by the log of the number of unique productive sequences. Clones differing between time points or between blood and tumor were identified by Fisher's exact test with Benjamini-Hochberg correction at adjusted p below 0.01. As stored in TCRdb, this immuneACCESS dataset retains in-frame rearrangements with V and J assigned. A fraction of the clones does not appear; measured against another copy, unresolved V genes explain less than half of the discrepancy, and the remainder lacks a known reason. From that table come the V and J calls and clone size; the DNA was used to work out D and trimming. The sample yields around 45,000 clones; 75% to 85% were counted once. The ten largest clones capture 15% to 20% of the sample.

Notes on this clone: The target of this receptor is not known. No base quality values were provided; no much bigger clone lies one nucleotide off.

Taken with the paper, the label for time point translates to: pretreatment peripheral blood. The cohort included some 30 patients with locally advanced or metastatic urothelial carcinoma who were treated at Memorial Sloan Kettering on a trial protocol. Peripheral blood mononuclear cells were collected pretreatment and during treatment, with between 1 and 8 total time points per patient. The Qiagen DNeasy Blood extraction kit was used to purify genomic DNA from total PBMCs and from tumor samples. PBMCs were collected pretreatment and during treatment, and were isolated and stored as previously described.

The receptor was isolated from a man aged 55 to 69 with urothelial cancer. The sequence links TRBV27 to TRBJ1-2, with 7 bases aligning to TRBD1. The specimen comprised PBMCs, sampled around atezolizumab (anti-PD-L1) treatment. The base sequence is TGTGCCAGCAGTCAAGGGGACAGATCCTCGCATGGCTACACCTTC. It specifies CASSQGDRSSHGYTF.